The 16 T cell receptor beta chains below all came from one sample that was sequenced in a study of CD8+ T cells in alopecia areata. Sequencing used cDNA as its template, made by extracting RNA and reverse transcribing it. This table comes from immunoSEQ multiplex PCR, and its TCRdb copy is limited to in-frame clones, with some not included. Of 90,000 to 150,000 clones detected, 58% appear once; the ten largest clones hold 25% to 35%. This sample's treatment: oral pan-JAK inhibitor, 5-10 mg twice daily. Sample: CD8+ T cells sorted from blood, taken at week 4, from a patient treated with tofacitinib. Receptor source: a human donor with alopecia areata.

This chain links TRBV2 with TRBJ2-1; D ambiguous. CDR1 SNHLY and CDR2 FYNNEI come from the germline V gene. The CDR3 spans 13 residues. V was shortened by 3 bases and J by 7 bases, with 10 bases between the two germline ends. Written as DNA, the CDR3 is TGTGCCAGCAGTGATGGCGAACGAAATGAGCAGTTCTTC. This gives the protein CASSDGERNEQFF.

This chain's CDR3 is CSVEDHTGASYEQYF. The CDR3, as DNA: TGCAGCGTTGAAGATCATACAGGAGCATCCTACGAGCAGTACTTC. The rearrangement joins TRBV29-1 to TRBJ2-7; a possible D gene is TRBD1 (5 bases). V lost 0 bases and J 1 base, leaving 13 bases between the germline ends. Germline-derived CDR1 and CDR2 are SQVTM and ANQGSEA. This CDR3 has 15 residues.

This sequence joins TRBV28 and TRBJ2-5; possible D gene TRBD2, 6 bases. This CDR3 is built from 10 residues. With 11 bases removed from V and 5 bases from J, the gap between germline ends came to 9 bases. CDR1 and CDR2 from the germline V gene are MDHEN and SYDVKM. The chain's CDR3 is CASGGETQYF. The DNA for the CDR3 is TGTGCCTCTGGGGGGGAGACCCAGTACTTC.

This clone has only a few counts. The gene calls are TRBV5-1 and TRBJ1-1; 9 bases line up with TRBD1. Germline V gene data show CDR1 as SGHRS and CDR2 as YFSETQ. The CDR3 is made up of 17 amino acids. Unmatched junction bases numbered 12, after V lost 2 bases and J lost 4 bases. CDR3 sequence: CASSFGRTGDLGTEAFF. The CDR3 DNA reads TGCGCCAGCAGCTTCGGTCGGACAGGGGATTTGGGCACTGAAGCTTTCTTT.

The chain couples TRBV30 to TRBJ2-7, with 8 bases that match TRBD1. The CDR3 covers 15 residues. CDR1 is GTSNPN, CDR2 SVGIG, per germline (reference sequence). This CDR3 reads CALDGGQGFGYEQYF. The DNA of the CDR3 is TGTGCTCTGGATGGTGGACAGGGCTTCGGTTACGAGCAGTACTTC.

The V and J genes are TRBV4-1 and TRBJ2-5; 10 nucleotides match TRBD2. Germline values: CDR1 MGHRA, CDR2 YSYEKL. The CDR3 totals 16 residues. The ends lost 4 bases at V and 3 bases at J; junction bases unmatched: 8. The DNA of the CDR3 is TGCGCCAGCAGCCTTCCGCTAGCGGGGGCAAAAGAGACCCAGTACTTC. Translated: CASSLPLAGAKETQYF.

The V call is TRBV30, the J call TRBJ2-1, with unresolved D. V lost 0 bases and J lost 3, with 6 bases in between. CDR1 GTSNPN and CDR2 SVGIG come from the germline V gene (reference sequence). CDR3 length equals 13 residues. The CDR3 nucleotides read TGTGCCTGGAGTGTCGCAGACTACAATGAGCAGTTCTTC. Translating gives CAWSVADYNEQFF.

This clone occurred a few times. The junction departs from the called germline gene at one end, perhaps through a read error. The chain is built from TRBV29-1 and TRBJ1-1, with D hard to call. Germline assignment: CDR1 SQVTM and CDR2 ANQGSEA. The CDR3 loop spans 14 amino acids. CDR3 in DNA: TGCAGCGCTGAATTAGACGGCATGAACACTGAAGCTTTCTTT. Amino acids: CSAELDGMNTEAFF.

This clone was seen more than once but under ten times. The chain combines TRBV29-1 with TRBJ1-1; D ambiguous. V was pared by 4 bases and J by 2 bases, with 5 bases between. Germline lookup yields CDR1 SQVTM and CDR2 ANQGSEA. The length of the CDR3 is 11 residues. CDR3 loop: CSVGHNTEAFF. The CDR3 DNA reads TGCAGCGTTGGACATAACACTGAAGCTTTCTTT.

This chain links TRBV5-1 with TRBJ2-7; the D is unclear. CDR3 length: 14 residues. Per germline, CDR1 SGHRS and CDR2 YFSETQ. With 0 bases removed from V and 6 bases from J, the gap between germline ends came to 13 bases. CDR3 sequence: CASSLEGGPGEQYF. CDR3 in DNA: TGCGCCAGCAGCTTGGAGGGCGGTCCTGGCGAGCAGTACTTC.

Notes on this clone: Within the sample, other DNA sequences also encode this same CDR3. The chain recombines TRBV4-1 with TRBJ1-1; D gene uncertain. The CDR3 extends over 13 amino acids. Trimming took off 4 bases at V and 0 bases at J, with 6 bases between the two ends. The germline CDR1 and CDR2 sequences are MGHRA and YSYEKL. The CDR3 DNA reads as TGCGCCAGCAGCCCCGGGATGAACACTGAAGCTTTCTTT. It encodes CASSPGMNTEAFF.

DNA for the CDR3: TGTGCCAGCAGTTTATCCATGGCAGAGACCCAGTACTTC. It is translated as CASSLSMAETQYF. The V and J genes are TRBV27 and TRBJ2-5; no reliable D call. CDR3 length equals 13 residues. Germline CDR1 and CDR2: MNHEY and SMNVEV (reference sequence). V lost 0 bases, J lost 4 bases, and 6 bases lay in between.

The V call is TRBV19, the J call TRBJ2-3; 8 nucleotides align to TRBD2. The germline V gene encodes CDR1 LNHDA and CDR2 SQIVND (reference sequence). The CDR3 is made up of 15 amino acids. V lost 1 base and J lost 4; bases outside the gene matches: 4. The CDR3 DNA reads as TGTGCCAGTAGTATAGCCGGACTAGCAGCAGATACGCAGTATTTT. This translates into CASSIAGLAADTQYF. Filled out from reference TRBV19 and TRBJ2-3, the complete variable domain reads DGGITQSPKYLFRKEGQNVTLSCEQNLNHDAMYWYRQDPGQGLRLIYYSQIVNDFQKGDIAEGYSVSREKKESFPLTVTSAQKNPTAFYLCASSIAGLAADTQYFGPGTRLTVL.

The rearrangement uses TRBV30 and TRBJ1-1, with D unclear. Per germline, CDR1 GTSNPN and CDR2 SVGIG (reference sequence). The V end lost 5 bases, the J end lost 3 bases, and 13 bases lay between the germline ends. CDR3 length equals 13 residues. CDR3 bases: TGTGCCTGGGGAGGTAGGTTAGACACTGAAGCTTTCTTT. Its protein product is CAWGGRLDTEAFF.

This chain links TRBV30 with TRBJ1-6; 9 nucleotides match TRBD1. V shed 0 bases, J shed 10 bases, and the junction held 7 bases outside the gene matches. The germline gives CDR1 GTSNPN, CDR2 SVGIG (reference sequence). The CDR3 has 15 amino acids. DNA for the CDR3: TGTGCCTGGAGTGTAATGGGACAGGGTCGATCACCCCTCCACTTT. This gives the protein CAWSVMGQGRSPLHF.

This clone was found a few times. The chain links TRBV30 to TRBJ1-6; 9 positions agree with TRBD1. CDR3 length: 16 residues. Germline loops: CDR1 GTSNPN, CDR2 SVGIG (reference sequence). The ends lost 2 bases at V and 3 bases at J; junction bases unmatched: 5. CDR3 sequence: CAWSLGQGNYNSPLHF. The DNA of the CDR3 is TGTGCCTGGAGTTTAGGACAGGGGAACTATAATTCACCCCTCCACTTT. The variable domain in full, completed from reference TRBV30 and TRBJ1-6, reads SQTIHQWPATLVQPVGSPLSLECTVEGTSNPNLYWYRQAAGRGLQLLFYSVGIGQISSEVPQNLSASRPQDRQFILSSKKLLLSDSGFYLCAWSLGQGNYNSPLHFGNGTRLTVT.